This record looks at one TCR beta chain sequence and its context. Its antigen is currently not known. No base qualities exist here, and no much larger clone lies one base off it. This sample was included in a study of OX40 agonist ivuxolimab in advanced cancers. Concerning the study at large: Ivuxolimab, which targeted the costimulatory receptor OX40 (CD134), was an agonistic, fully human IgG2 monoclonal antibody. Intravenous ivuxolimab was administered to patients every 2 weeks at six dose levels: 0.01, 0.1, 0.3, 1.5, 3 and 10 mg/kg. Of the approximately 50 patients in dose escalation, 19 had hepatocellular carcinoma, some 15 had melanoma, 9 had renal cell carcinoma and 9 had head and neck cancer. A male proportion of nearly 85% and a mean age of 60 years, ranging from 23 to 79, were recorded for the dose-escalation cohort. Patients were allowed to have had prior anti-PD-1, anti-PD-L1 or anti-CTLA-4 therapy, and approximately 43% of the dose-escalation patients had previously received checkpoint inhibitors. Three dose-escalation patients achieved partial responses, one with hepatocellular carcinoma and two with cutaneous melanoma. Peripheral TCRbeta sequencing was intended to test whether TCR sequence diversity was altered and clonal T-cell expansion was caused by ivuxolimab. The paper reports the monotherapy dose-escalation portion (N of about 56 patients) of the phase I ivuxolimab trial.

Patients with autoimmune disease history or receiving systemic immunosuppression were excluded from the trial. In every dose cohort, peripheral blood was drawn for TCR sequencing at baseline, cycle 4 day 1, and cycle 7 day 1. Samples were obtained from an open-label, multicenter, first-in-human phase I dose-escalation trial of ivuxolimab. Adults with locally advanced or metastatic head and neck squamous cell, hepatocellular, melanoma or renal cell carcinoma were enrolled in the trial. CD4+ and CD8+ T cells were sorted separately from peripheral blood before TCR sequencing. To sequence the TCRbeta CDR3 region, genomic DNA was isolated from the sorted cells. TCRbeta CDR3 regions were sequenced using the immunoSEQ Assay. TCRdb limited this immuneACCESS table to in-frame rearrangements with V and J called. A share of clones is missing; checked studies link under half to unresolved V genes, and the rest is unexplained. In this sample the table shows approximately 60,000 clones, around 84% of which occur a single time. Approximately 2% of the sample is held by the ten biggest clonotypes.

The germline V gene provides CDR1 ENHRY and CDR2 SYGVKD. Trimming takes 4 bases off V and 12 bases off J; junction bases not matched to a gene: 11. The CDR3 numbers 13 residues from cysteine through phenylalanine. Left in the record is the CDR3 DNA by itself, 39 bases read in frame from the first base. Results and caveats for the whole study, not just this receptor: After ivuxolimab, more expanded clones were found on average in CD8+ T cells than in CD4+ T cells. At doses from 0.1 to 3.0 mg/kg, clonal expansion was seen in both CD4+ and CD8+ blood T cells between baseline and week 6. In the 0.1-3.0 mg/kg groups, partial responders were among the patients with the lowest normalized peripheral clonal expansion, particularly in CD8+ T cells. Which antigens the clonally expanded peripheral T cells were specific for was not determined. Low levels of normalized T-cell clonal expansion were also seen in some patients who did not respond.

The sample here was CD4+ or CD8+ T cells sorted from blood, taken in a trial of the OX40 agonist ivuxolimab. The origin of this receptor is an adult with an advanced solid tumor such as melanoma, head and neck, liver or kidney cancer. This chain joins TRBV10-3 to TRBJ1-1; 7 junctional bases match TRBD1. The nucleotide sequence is TGTGCCATCAGTGGATCTGCTGGGACAGTGACTTTCTTT. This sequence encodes CAISGSAGTVTFF.